The clone carrying this T cell receptor beta chain was detected a few times. The method was immunoSEQ multiplex PCR; TCRdb's version includes in-frame clones alone and lacks a portion of them. The sample shows 55,000 or so clones, around 87% of them seen only once. This record belongs to a study of blood T cell repertoires in COVID-19. Background on the study: Sample material is recorded as cDNA or gDNA derived from T cells, B-cell-depleted T cells, or PBMCs.

CDR3 size: 16 residues. V shed 0 bases and J shed 0 bases, with 12 bases lying between them. Germline loops: CDR1 SGHRS, CDR2 YFSETQ. The receptor comes from a man aged 60 to 75 with active or convalescent COVID-19. Material: peripheral blood. The chain combines TRBV5-1 with TRBJ1-1; D is unclear. The CDR3 bases are TGCGCCAGCAGCTTGGCTCTGGGCAGCATGAACACTGAAGCTTTCTTT. It encodes CASSLALGSMNTEAFF.